Shown below are 20 T cell receptor beta chains from a single sample sequenced in a study of vaccination effects on CD4 cells after COVID-19. Their antigens are not known. The data were produced by immunoSEQ multiplex PCR, yet TCRdb's version contains in-frame clones alone and is incomplete. The table records tens of thousands of clones, around 76% of them present only once. Subsequent to a culture period of under twelve days, CD4+ T cells were isolated. The person acquired a PCR-confirmed SARS-CoV-2 infection between March and December 2020. Participants completed two doses of the BNT162b2 or mRNA-1273 vaccine. The specimen comprised CD4+ T cells from PBMCs cultured without peptide, sampled after COVID-19 vaccination. These receptors were taken from a human donor who had a prior SARS-CoV-2 infection.

The chain joins TRBV20-1 to TRBJ2-5; D is uncertain. This CDR3 has 14 residues. Germline V CDR1 and CDR2: DFQATT, SNEGSKA (reference sequence). V lost 3 bases and J 5 bases, leaving 16 bases between the germline ends. The CDR3 DNA is TGCAGTGCTAGTCTGCTAGGCCCCCGGGAGACCCAGTACTTC. Translated, it gives CSASLLGPRETQYF.

The V call is TRBV20-1, the J call TRBJ1-1; 8 bases map to TRBD1. V shed 3 bases and J 8 bases; nucleotides not matched to a gene: 5. The CDR3 length is 12 residues. Germline lookup yields CDR1 DFQATT and CDR2 SNEGSKA (reference sequence). As DNA, the CDR3 is TGCAGTGCTAGTTACCAGGGGGCCGAAGCTTTCTTT. Translated: CSASYQGAEAFF.

This sequence joins TRBV4-2 and TRBJ1-2, with 12 bases that match TRBD1. The CDR3 runs 16 residues. Germline CDR1 reads LGHNA; CDR2 reads YNFKEQ. V lost 4 bases to trimming and J lost 8 bases; unmatched junction nucleotides: 11. This chain's CDR3 is CASSRERGQGAGGYTF. The CDR3, as DNA: TGTGCCAGCAGCCGCGAAAGGGGACAGGGGGCTGGAGGCTACACCTTC.

This clone was counted only a few times. The rearrangement joins TRBV4-3 to TRBJ2-7; D is ambiguous. The CDR3 is 16 amino acids. CDR1 LGHNA and CDR2 YSLEER come from the germline V gene. V lost 1 base and J lost 4, with 17 bases in between. The CDR3 nucleotides read TGCGCCAGCAGCCAAGCGAAGACCATGACACTATACGAGCAGTACTTC. This encodes CASSQAKTMTLYEQYF.

The chain uses TRBV18 and TRBJ2-5; 7 bases line up with TRBD1. After removal of 4 bases from V and 1 base from J, the junction contained 3 bases not matched to a gene. Germline V lookup: CDR1 KGHSH, CDR2 LQKENI. The CDR3 contains 14 residues. This CDR3 reads CASSQGTAQETQYF. CDR3 in DNA: TGTGCCAGCTCACAGGGGACAGCCCAAGAGACCCAGTACTTC.

This sequence joins TRBV7-2 and TRBJ1-2; TRBD1 aligns across 11 bases. Germline lookup yields CDR1 SGHTA and CDR2 FQGNSA. This CDR3 comprises 14 residues. Germline trimming cut 5 bases from V and 8 bases from J; bases unmatched to any gene: 7. CDR3 nucleotides: TGTGCCAGCAGCAAGGACAGGGGGCTTGGGGGCTACACCTTC. Protein product: CASSKDRGLGGYTF.

This clone was counted between two and nine times. The rearrangement links TRBV2 to TRBJ1-1; a possible D gene is TRBD1 (6 bases). V shed 6 bases and J shed 4 bases, with 18 bases lying between them. Germline loops: CDR1 SNHLY, CDR2 FYNNEI. The CDR3 sequence is 15 residues long. CDR3: CASRTWGGAVTEAFF. CDR3 nucleotides: TGTGCCAGCAGGACTTGGGGGGGCGCGGTCACTGAAGCTTTCTTT.

V usage is TRBV24-1 and J usage is TRBJ2-3; either TRBD1 or TRBD2 may fit D (5 bases each). Trimming removed 6 bases at V and 3 bases at J, with 18 bases between. The germline gives CDR1 KGHDR, CDR2 SFDVKD. CDR3 length: 16 amino acids. The CDR3 region is CATSTPGQRGTDTQYF. The CDR3, as DNA: TGTGCCACCAGTACCCCAGGCCAGAGGGGAACAGATACGCAGTATTTT.

V is TRBV30 and J is TRBJ1-2; unclear D gene. The CDR3 totals 14 residues. V was clipped by 0 bases and J by 8 bases, with 16 bases between them. Germline CDR1 and CDR2: GTSNPN and SVGIG (reference sequence). The CDR3 nucleotides are TGTGCCTGGAGTGTAGGCCCCGGGCTTGGCGGCTACACCTTC. It specifies CAWSVGPGLGGYTF.

In nucleotides, the CDR3 is TGTGCCAGCAGCTCCTCTAGCGGTTACAATGAGCAGTTCTTC. Protein sequence: CASSSSSGYNEQFF. The chain joins TRBV7-2 to TRBJ2-1; 7 bases map to TRBD2. The CDR3 is made up of 14 amino acids. CDR1 and CDR2 (germline): SGHTA, FQGNSA. The ends lost 4 bases at V and 4 bases at J; junction bases unmatched: 4.

This clone was detected a few times. This chain uses TRBV5-1 with TRBJ1-4; TRBD1 might be the D (5 bases). V gave up 2 bases and J gave up 0 bases, with 5 bases separating them. The CDR3 has 14 residues. Germline lookup yields CDR1 SGHRS and CDR2 YFSETQ. In DNA, the CDR3 is TGCGCCAGCAGCTTACAGGCAACTAATGAAAAACTGTTTTTT. Translating gives CASSLQATNEKLFF.

This rearrangement joins TRBV5-4 to TRBJ2-7; 9 bases fit TRBD1. The CDR3 spans 16 residues. Trimming took 4 bases from V and 2 from J; bases not matched to a gene: 10. Germline loops: CDR1 SGHNT, CDR2 YYREEE (reference sequence). The CDR3 bases are TGTGCCAGCAGCCGGGGACAGGGCCACATGGCCTACGAGCAGTACTTC. This translates into CASSRGQGHMAYEQYF. The full variable domain, completed using reference TRBV5-4 and TRBJ2-7, is ETGVTQSPTHLIKTRGQQVTLRCSSQSGHNTVSWYQQALGQGPQFIFQYYREEENGRGNFPPRFSGLQFPNYSSELNVNALELDDSALYLCASSRGQGHMAYEQYFGPGTRLTVT.

This clone was picked up a small number of times. This chain connects TRBV24-1 to TRBJ2-1, with D perhaps TRBD1 (6 bases). The germline V gene encodes CDR1 KGHDR and CDR2 SFDVKD. The CDR3 spans 16 residues. V shed 3 bases and J shed 4 bases, with 15 bases lying between them. The CDR3 sequence: CATSDPQDSEYNEQFF. The CDR3 DNA sequence: TGTGCCACCAGTGATCCTCAGGACAGTGAATACAATGAGCAGTTCTTC.

The rearrangement joins TRBV5-5 to TRBJ2-1, with D hard to call. The V gene lost 0 bases and the J gene lost 3 bases, with 10 bases spanning the gap. In germline, CDR1 is SGHKS, CDR2 YYEKEE (reference sequence). The CDR3 is made up of 15 amino acids. CDR3: CASSLVGQSYNEQFF. For the CDR3, the DNA is TGTGCCAGCAGCTTGGTAGGGCAGAGCTACAATGAGCAGTTCTTC.

This clone turned up a few times. The chain recombines TRBV4-2 with TRBJ2-5; perhaps TRBD1 as D (6 bases). CDR1 LGHNA and CDR2 YNFKEQ come from the germline V gene. The germline V and J ends were trimmed by 0 bases and 5 bases, with 13 bases remaining between them. This CDR3 has 15 residues. CDR3 region: CASSQDPQGWETQYF. CDR3 nucleotide sequence: TGTGCCAGCAGCCAAGACCCTCAGGGGTGGGAGACCCAGTACTTC.

The genes are TRBV4-3 and TRBJ2-1, with D possibly matching TRBD1 (5 bases). V was clipped by 0 bases and J by 9 bases, with 21 bases between them. Germline assignment: CDR1 LGHNA and CDR2 YSLEER. The CDR3 is made up of 17 amino acids. CDR3 sequence: CASSQERGLPPLGEQFF. Here the CDR3 DNA reads TGCGCCAGCAGCCAAGAAAGGGGTCTTCCTCCTCTCGGTGAGCAGTTCTTC.

This chain uses TRBV11-2 with TRBJ2-1; 8 positions match TRBD2. J lost 9 bases, V lost 4 bases, and 11 bases had no gene match. Germline values: CDR1 SGHAT, CDR2 FQNNGV. The CDR3 is made up of 15 amino acids. This chain's CDR3 is CASSSPAGAGSEQFF. The CDR3 DNA reads as TGTGCCAGCAGCTCCCCAGCGGGAGCGGGGAGTGAGCAGTTCTTC. The complete variable domain, with remaining parts taken from reference TRBV11-2 and TRBJ2-1, reads EAGVAQSPRYKIIEKRQSVAFWCNPISGHATLYWYQQILGQGPKLLIQFQNNGVVDDSQLPKDRFSAERLKGVDSTLKIQPAKLEDSAVYLCASSSPAGAGSEQFFGPGTRLTVL.

V usage is TRBV5-4 and J usage is TRBJ2-1; D tentatively fits TRBD1 or TRBD2 (6 bases each). The germline gives CDR1 SGHNT, CDR2 YYREEE (reference sequence). V dropped 2 bases and J dropped 0 bases, with 15 bases sitting between them. This CDR3 region has 17 residues. In DNA form, the CDR3 reads TGTGCCAGCAGCTTTCTTGGCCGGGGGCTCTCCTACAATGAGCAGTTCTTC. This sequence encodes CASSFLGRGLSYNEQFF.

The gene calls are TRBV3-1 (or the pseudogene TRBV3-2) and TRBJ2-3; no reliable D call. The CDR3 spans 15 residues. V was clipped by 0 bases and J by 6 bases, with 13 bases between them. In germline, CDR1 is LGHDT, CDR2 YNNKEL (reference sequence). The CDR3 nucleotides are TGTGCCAGCAGCCAAGACCACGACGGCCGGGATACGCAGTATTTT. Translation: CASSQDHDGRDTQYF.

J is TRBJ1-2 and V is TRBV3-1 (or the pseudogene TRBV3-2); D is uncertain. This CDR3 comprises 13 residues. Germline values: CDR1 LGHDT, CDR2 YNNKEL (reference sequence). V lost 5 bases and J 8 bases, leaving 15 bases between the germline ends. CDR3 protein: CASSDPRAPGYTF. The CDR3 coding sequence is TGTGCCAGCAGCGACCCCCGGGCCCCCGGCTACACCTTC.